This T cell receptor beta chain came from a study of cytomegalovirus exposure and HLA in healthy donors. Overall study: The 120 or so validation repertoires used the same platform as the 666 first-cohort repertoires, a later analysis reported. Study-level points and caveats: A later analysis found first-cohort TCR clusters tended to co-occur in the roughly 120 validation repertoires. There were around 160 TCR beta chains listed as cytomegalovirus-associated.

In regard to this clone: Its antigen is not identified.

The repertoire was sequenced with immunoSEQ multiplex PCR; TCRdb's copy has only in-frame clones and lacks some. The profile covers 250,000 to 400,000 clones, with around 90% appearing a single time and approximately 1.1% taken by the ten largest. V lost 4 bases and J lost 6; bases outside the gene matches: 4. Germline loops: CDR1 SGHTA, CDR2 FQGTGA. This CDR3 is 13 amino acids long. What was sequenced was PBMCs. The TCR was taken from a woman aged 25 to 39 in good health and CMV-seropositive. The rearrangement joins TRBV7-3 to TRBJ2-7; TRBD1 aligns across 9 bases. CDR3 in DNA: TGTGCCAGCAGCTCGGACAGGGGTTTCGAGCAGTACTTC. It encodes CASSSDRGFEQYF. Looking up the rest from reference TRBV7-3 and TRBJ2-7 gives the full variable domain: GAGVSQTPSNKVTEKGKYVELRCDPISGHTALYWYRQSLGQGPEFLIYFQGTGAADDSGLPNDRFFAVRPEGSVSTLKIQRTERGDSAVYLCASSSDRGFEQYFGPGTRLTVT.